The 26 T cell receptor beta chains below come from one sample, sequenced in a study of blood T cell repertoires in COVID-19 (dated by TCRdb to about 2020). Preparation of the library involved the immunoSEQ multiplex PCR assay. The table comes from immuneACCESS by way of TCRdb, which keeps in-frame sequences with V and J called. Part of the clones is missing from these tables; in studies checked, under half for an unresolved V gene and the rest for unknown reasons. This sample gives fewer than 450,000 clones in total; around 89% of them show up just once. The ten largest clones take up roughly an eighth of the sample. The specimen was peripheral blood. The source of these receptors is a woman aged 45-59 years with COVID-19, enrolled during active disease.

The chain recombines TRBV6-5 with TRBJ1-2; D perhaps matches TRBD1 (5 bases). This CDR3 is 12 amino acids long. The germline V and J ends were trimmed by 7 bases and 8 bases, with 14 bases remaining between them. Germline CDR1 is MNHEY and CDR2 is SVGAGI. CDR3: CASTNGGAGYTF. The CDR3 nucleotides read TGTGCCAGCACAAACGGAGGGGCCGGCTACACCTTC.

The CDR3 reads CAWSVFGDGYTF. The CDR3, as DNA: TGTGCCTGGAGTGTATTCGGGGATGGCTACACCTTC. The rearrangement links TRBV30 to TRBJ1-2; D uncertain. The CDR3 spans 12 residues. V lost 0 bases to trimming and J lost 6 bases, with 8 bases between them. Germline V gives CDR1 GTSNPN, CDR2 SVGIG (reference sequence). Full variable domain (remainder filled in from reference TRBV30 and TRBJ1-2): SQTIHQWPATLVQPVGSPLSLECTVEGTSNPNLYWYRQAAGRGLQLLFYSVGIGQISSEVPQNLSASRPQDRQFILSSKKLLLSDSGFYLCAWSVFGDGYTFGSGTRLTVV.

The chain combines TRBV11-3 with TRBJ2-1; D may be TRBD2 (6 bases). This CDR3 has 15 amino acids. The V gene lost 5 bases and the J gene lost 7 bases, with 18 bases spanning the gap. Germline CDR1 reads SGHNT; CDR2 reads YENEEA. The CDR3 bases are TGTGCCAGCAGCCTGGGACGGCGGGGCGGGAATGAGCAGTTCTTC. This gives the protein CASSLGRRGGNEQFF.

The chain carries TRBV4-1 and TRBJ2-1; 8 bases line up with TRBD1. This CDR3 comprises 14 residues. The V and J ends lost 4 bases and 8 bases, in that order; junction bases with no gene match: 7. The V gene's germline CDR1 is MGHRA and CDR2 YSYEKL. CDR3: CASSPGQVLDEQFF. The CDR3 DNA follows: TGCGCCAGCAGCCCGGGACAGGTGTTGGATGAGCAGTTCTTC.

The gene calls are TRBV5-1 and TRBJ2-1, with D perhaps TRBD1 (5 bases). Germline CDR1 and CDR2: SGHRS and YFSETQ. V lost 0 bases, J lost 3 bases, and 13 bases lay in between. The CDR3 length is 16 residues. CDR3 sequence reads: CASSLGNQGDYNEQFF. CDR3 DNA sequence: TGCGCCAGCAGCTTGGGAAACCAGGGCGACTACAATGAGCAGTTCTTC.

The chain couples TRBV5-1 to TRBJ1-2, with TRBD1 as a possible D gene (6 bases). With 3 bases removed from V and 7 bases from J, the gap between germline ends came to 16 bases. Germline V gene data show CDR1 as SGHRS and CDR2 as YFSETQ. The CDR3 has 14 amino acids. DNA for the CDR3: TGCGCCAGCAGCTGGCTACAGGGAGATAGTGGCTACACCTTC. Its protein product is CASSWLQGDSGYTF. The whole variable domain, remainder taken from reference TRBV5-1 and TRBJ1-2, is KAGVTQTPRYLIKTRGQQVTLSCSPISGHRSVSWYQQTPGQGLQFLFEYFSETQRNKGNFPGRFSGRQFSNSRSEMNVSTLELGDSALYLCASSWLQGDSGYTFGSGTRLTVV.

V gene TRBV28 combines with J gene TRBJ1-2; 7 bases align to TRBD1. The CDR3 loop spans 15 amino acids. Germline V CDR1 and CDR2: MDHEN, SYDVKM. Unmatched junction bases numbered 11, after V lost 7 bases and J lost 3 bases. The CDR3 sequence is CASTTPTGTHYGYTF. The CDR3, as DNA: TGTGCCAGCACCACCCCGACAGGGACCCACTATGGCTACACCTTC.

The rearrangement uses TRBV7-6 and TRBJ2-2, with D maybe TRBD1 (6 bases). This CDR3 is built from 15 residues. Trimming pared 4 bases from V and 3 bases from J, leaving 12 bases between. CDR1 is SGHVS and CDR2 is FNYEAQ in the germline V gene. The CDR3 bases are TGTGCCAGCAGCTCCGGACAGAGTCACACCGGGGAGCTGTTTTTT. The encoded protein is CASSSGQSHTGELFF.

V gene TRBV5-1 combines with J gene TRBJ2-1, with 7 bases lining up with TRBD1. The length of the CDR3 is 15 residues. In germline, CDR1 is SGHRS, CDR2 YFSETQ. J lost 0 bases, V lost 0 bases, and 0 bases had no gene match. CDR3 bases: TGCGCCAGCAGCTTGGACAGGGGCTCCTACAATGAGCAGTTCTTC. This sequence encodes CASSLDRGSYNEQFF.

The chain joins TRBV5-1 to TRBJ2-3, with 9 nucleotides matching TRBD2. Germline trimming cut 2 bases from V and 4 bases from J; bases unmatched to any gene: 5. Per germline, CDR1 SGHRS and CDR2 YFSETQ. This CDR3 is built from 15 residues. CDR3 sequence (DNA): TGCGCCAGCAGCTTTGCGGGGGGGCCATCAGATACGCAGTATTTT. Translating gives CASSFAGGPSDTQYF.

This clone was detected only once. The CDR3 reads CASSPGEIGNYEQYF. The CDR3 DNA reads as TGTGCCAGCAGCCCGGGGGAGATAGGGAACTACGAGCAGTACTTC. This chain uses TRBV7-8 with TRBJ2-7, with D possibly matching TRBD2 (6 bases). Per the germline V gene, CDR1 is SGHVS and CDR2 is FQNEAQ. The CDR3 runs 15 residues. Trimming cost V 5 bases and J 3 bases, with 17 bases left between them.

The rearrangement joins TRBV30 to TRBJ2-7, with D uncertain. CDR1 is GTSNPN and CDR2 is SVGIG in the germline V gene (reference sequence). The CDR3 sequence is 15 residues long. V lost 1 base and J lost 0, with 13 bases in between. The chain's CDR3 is CAWSGPDTYSYEQYF. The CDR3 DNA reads TGTGCCTGGAGTGGACCTGACACATACTCCTACGAGCAGTACTTC.

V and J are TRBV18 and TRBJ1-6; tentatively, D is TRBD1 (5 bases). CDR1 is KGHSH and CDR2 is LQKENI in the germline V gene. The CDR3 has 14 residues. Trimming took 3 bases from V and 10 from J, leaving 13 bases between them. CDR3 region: CASSPRGSESPLHF. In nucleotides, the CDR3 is TGTGCCAGCTCACCTCGGGGGTCCGAGTCACCCCTCCACTTT.

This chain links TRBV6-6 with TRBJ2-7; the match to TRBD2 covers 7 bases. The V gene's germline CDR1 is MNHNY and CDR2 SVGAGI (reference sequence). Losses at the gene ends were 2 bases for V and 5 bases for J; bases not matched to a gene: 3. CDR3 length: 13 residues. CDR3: CASSYGRGDEQYF. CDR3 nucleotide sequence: TGTGCCAGCAGTTACGGTCGGGGGGACGAGCAGTACTTC.

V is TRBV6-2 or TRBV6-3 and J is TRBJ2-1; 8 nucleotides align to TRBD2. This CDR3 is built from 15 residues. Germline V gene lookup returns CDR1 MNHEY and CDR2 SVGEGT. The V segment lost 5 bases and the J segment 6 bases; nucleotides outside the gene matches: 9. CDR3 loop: CASSHRTSLVNEQFF. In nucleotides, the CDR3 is TGTGCCAGCAGTCACAGGACTAGCTTGGTCAATGAGCAGTTCTTC.

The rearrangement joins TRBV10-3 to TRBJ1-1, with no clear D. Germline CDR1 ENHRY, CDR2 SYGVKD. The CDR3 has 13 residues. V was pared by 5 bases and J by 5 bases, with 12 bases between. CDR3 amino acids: CAISKEGRTEAFF. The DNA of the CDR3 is TGTGCCATCAGTAAGGAGGGTCGGACTGAAGCTTTCTTT.

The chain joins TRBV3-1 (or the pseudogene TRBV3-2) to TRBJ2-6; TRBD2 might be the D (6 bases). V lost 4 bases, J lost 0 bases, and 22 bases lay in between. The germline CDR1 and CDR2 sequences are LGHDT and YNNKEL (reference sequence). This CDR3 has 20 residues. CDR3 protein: CASSRSTSGLKDSGANVLTF. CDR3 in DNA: TGTGCCAGCAGCCGCTCGACCTCGGGACTCAAAGACTCTGGGGCCAACGTCCTGACTTTC.

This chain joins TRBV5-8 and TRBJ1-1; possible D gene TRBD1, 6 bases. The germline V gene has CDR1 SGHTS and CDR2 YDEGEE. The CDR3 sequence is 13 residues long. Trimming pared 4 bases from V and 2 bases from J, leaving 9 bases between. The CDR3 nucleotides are TGTGCCAGCAGCAGGGACACCAACACTGAAGCTTTCTTT. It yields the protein CASSRDTNTEAFF.

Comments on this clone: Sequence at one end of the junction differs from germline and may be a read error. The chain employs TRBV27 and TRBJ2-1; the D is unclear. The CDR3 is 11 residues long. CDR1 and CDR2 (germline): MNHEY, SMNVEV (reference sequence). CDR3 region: CASSVYSEQFF. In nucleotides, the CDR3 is TGTGCCAGCAGTGTCTACAGTGAGCAGTTCTTC.

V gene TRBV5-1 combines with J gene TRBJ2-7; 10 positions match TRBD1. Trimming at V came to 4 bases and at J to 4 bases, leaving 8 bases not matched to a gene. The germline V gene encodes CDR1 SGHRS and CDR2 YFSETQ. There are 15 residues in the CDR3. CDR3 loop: CASSGGQGGSYEQYF. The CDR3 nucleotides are TGCGCCAGCAGCGGAGGACAGGGGGGCTCTTACGAGCAGTACTTC. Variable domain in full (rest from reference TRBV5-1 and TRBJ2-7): KAGVTQTPRYLIKTRGQQVTLSCSPISGHRSVSWYQQTPGQGLQFLFEYFSETQRNKGNFPGRFSGRQFSNSRSEMNVSTLELGDSALYLCASSGGQGGSYEQYFGPGTRLTVT.

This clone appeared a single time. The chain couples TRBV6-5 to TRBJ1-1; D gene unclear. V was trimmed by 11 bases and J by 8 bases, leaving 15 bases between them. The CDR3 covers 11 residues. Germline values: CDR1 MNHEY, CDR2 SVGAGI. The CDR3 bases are TGTGCCCTTAAACCCACAGTCGAAGCTTTCTTT. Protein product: CALKPTVEAFF.

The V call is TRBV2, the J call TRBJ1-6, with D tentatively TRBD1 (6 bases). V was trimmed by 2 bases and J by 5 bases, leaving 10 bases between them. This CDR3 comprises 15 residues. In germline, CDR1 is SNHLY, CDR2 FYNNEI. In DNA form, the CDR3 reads TGTGCCAGCAGTGAAACGGACAGCCATAATTCACCCCTCCACTTT. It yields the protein CASSETDSHNSPLHF. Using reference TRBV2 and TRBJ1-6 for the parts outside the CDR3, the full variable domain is EPEVTQTPSHQVTQMGQEVILRCVPISNHLYFYWYRQILGQKVEFLVSFYNNEISEKSEIFDDQFSVERPDGSNFTLKIRSTKLEDSAMYFCASSETDSHNSPLHFGNGTRLTVT.

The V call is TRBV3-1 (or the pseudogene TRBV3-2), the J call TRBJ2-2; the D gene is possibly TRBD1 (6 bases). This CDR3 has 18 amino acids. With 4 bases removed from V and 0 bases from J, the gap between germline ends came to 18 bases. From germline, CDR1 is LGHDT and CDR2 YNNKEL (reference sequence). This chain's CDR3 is CASSPGAGQFANTGELFF. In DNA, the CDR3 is TGTGCCAGCAGCCCCGGGGCCGGACAGTTCGCGAACACCGGGGAGCTGTTTTTT.

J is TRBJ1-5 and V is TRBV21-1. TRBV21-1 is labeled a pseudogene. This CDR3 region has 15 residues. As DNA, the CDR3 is TGTGCCAGCAGCAAAGCCCGGGAGAGCAATCAGCCCCAGCATTTT. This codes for CASSKARESNQPQHF.

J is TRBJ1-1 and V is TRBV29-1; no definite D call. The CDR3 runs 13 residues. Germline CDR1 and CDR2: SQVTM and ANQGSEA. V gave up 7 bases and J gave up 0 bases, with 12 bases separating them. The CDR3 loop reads CSGKEAMNTEAFF. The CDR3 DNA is TGCAGCGGGAAGGAGGCGATGAACACTGAAGCTTTCTTT. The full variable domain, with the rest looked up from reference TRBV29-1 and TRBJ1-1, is SAVISQKPSRDICQRGTSLTIQCQVDSQVTMMFWYRQQPGQSLTLIATANQGSEATYESGFVIDKFPISRPNLTFSTLTVSNMSPEDSSIYLCSGKEAMNTEAFFGQGTRLTVV.

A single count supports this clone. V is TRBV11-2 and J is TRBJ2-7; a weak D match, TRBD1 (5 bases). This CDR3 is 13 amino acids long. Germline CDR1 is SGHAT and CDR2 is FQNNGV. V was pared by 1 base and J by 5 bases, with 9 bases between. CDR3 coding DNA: TGTGCCAGCAGCTTAGGTATAGGGGACGAGCAGTACTTC. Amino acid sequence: CASSLGIGDEQYF.